One and the same sample provided the 23 T cell receptor beta chains below, sequenced in a study of blood T cells in healthy people across ages. The use of a sample-barcoded 5' primer and a J-beta primer mix characterized a second PCR of roughly 7 to 11 cycles. TCRdb used MiXCR to reprocess the 5' RACE reads, holding one entry per CDR3 protein. The sample comprises 1.4 million or so distinct CDR3 sequences, approximately 42% of which are singletons, and 4% rests with the top ten. The sequenced sample was blood. These receptors were collected from a woman aged 18-29 years in good health.

The genes are TRBV27 and TRBJ1-2; 7 bases agree with TRBD1. Trimming took 0 bases from V and 4 from J; bases not matched to a gene: 5. The V gene's germline CDR1 is MNHEY and CDR2 SMNVEV (reference sequence). The CDR3 has 15 residues. The CDR3 region has the DNA TGTGCCAGCAGTTTATCGACAGGGCCTTCCTATGGCTACACCTTC. This translates into CASSLSTGPSYGYTF.

This clonotype was detected only once. This chain connects TRBV7-9 to TRBJ2-2, with TRBD2 as a possible D gene (5 bases). From germline, CDR1 is SEHNR and CDR2 FQNEAQ (reference sequence). The CDR3 covers 14 residues. Trimming removed 4 bases at V and 3 bases at J, with 9 bases between. In DNA form, the CDR3 reads TGTGCCAGCAGCTCTCGGACTTACACCGGGGAGCTGTTTTTT. It yields the protein CASSSRTYTGELFF.

The chain recombines TRBV7-9 with TRBJ1-2; possibly TRBD1 for D (5 bases). The germline V and J ends were trimmed by 1 base and 8 bases, with 17 bases remaining between them. Germline V CDR1 and CDR2: SEHNR, FQNEAQ (reference sequence). This CDR3 comprises 15 residues. CDR3 coding DNA: TGTGCCAGCAGCTTAGAAAAGTTGGGGGACTGGGGCTACACCTTC. This gives the protein CASSLEKLGDWGYTF.

The genes are TRBV4-3 and TRBJ2-3, with unresolved D. Germline CDR1 reads LGHNA; CDR2 reads YSLEER. V shed 2 bases and J shed 3 bases, with 9 bases lying between them. The CDR3 extends over 14 amino acids. The CDR3 DNA reads as TGCGCCAGCAGCCAATCGGCCTTAACAGATACGCAGTATTTT. Translated: CASSQSALTDTQYF.

CDR3: CASSGGWATVDGYTF. DNA of the CDR3: TGTGCCAGCAGCGGGGGGTGGGCCACCGTGGATGGCTACACCTTC. The chain carries TRBV7-8 and TRBJ1-2; the D gene is possibly TRBD1 (5 bases). This CDR3 is 15 amino acids long. The V end was cut by 5 bases, the J end by 6 bases, with 19 bases between. Germline V gives CDR1 SGHVS, CDR2 FQNEAQ.

This chain connects TRBV28 to TRBJ2-1, with no clear D. The germline gives CDR1 MDHEN, CDR2 SYDVKM. The length of the CDR3 is 12 residues. Between the trimmed V and J ends, which lost 5 bases and 9 bases, there was a span of 11 bases. The CDR3 DNA sequence: TGTGCCAGCAGTCCACGCCGTGTTGAGCAGTTCTTC. Its protein product is CASSPRRVEQFF.

This clonotype was detected a few times. The J gene is TRBJ2-5, the V gene TRBV18; D gene ambiguous. The CDR3 sequence is 13 residues long. Germline V gene lookup returns CDR1 KGHSH and CDR2 LQKENI. Trimming shortened V by 4 bases and J by 3 bases, and 9 bases separated the two germline ends. CDR3 DNA sequence: TGTGCCAGCTCACGTTCGCTCAAAGAGACCCAGTACTTC. Its protein product is CASSRSLKETQYF.

This rearrangement joins TRBV20-1 to TRBJ2-2; D might be TRBD2 (5 bases). The ends were cut back, 3 bases at V and 7 bases at J, with 15 bases in the middle. Germline V gene sequence: CDR1 DFQATT, CDR2 SNEGSKA (reference sequence). This CDR3 spans 14 amino acids. This chain's CDR3 is CSASRTGGGGELFF. The CDR3 DNA follows: TGCAGTGCTAGCAGAACCGGAGGTGGCGGGGAGCTGTTTTTT.

This clonotype has a handful of counts. The V call is TRBV4-1, the J call TRBJ2-4; D not resolved. The V gene's germline CDR1 is MGHRA and CDR2 YSYEKL. The CDR3 runs 15 residues. V lost 2 bases to trimming and J lost 1 base, with 9 bases between them. CDR3 residues: CASSQPGPAKNIQYF. CDR3 sequence (DNA): TGCGCCAGCAGCCAACCGGGCCCTGCCAAAAACATTCAGTACTTC.

The CDR3 DNA follows: TGTGCCAGCAGGGGACAGGGAGCGACAGATACGCAGTATTTT. It specifies CASRGQGATDTQYF. This chain uses TRBV28 with TRBJ2-3; 9 positions match TRBD1. Germline loops: CDR1 MDHEN, CDR2 SYDVKM. Unmatched junction bases numbered 4, after V lost 6 bases and J lost 3 bases. The CDR3 is 14 residues long.

J is TRBJ2-6 and V is TRBV21-1; the table gives TRBD1 as D, unverified against the DNA. TRBV21-1 is given as a pseudogene. This CDR3 contains 20 residues. Here the CDR3 DNA reads TGTGCCAGCAGCAAGCTAATCCGGGACAGTTATCTCTCTGGGGCCAACGTCCTGACTTTC. Translating gives CASSKLIRDSYLSGANVLTF.

This chain uses TRBV25-1 with TRBJ1-6, with no clear D. Trimming cost V 1 base and J 9 bases, with 7 bases left between them. CDR1 is MGHDK, CDR2 SYGVNS, per germline. The CDR3 is 13 residues long. The CDR3, as DNA: TGTGCCAGCAGTGAATCTGAGGTTTCACCCCTCCACTTT. Its protein is CASSESEVSPLHF.

Turning to this clonotype: A read error may be the cause here, since a much bigger clone is one base away. V and J are TRBV7-2 and TRBJ2-1, with D tentatively TRBD2 (6 bases). The CDR3 has 14 residues. Trimming pared 5 bases from V and 9 bases from J, leaving 17 bases between. The V gene's germline CDR1 is SGHTA and CDR2 FQGNSA. The CDR3 here is CASSVGTGIFEQFF. CDR3 DNA sequence: TGTGCCAGCAGCGTAGGGACTGGGATCTTTGAGCAGTTCTTC.

This clonotype was detected a few times. This chain connects TRBV2 to TRBJ1-2; D gene uncertain. Trimming cost V 8 bases and J 8 bases, with 9 bases left between them. The CDR3 runs 10 residues. The germline V gene encodes CDR1 SNHLY and CDR2 FYNNEI. This CDR3 reads CASSVRGYTF. The CDR3 coding sequence is TGTGCCAGCTCGGTACGAGGCTACACCTTC.

The V gene is TRBV2, the J gene TRBJ1-1; TRBD1 matches 7 bases. Germline trimming cut 5 bases from V and 0 bases from J; bases unmatched to any gene: 9. Germline assignment: CDR1 SNHLY and CDR2 FYNNEI. The CDR3 runs 16 residues. The CDR3 region has the DNA TGTGCCAGCAGTAAGGGGAGGGGGCAGATGAACACTGAAGCTTTCTTT. This encodes CASSKGRGQMNTEAFF. The full variable domain, in which reference TRBV2 and TRBJ1-1 provide the parts outside the CDR3, is EPEVTQTPSHQVTQMGQEVILRCVPISNHLYFYWYRQILGQKVEFLVSFYNNEISEKSEIFDDQFSVERPDGSNFTLKIRSTKLEDSAMYFCASSKGRGQMNTEAFFGQGTRLTVV.

This clonotype was picked up a small number of times. V usage is TRBV12-5 and J usage is TRBJ1-2; 9 bases are shared with TRBD1. Germline CDR1 is LGHNT and CDR2 is FRNRAP. The CDR3 is 19 amino acids. Trimming at V came to 2 bases and at J to 0 bases, leaving 13 bases not matched to a gene. CDR3: CASGLWLRDRVISNYGYTF. CDR3 nucleotides: TGTGCTAGTGGTTTGTGGTTGCGGGACAGGGTGATATCTAACTATGGCTACACCTTC.

This clonotype came up a few times. The chain carries TRBV5-1 and TRBJ2-5; no reliable D call. The germline V gene has CDR1 SGHRS and CDR2 YFSETQ. V was cut by 0 bases and J by 5 bases, with 8 bases left in between. The CDR3 totals 13 residues. CDR3 in amino acids: CASSLVTDETQYF. The CDR3 DNA reads TGCGCCAGCAGCTTGGTAACAGATGAGACCCAGTACTTC.

This clonotype was detected once. J is TRBJ2-3 and V is TRBV20-1; 10 bases fit TRBD2. The V gene end was trimmed by 0 bases and the J gene end by 5 bases; junction bases not matched to a gene: 11. Germline CDR1 DFQATT, CDR2 SNEGSKA (reference sequence). The CDR3 sequence is 17 residues long. The chain's CDR3 is CSARDPQRGGRGDTQYF. For the CDR3, the DNA is TGCAGTGCTAGAGATCCACAGCGGGGGGGCCGTGGAGATACGCAGTATTTT.

This clonotype was counted ten times or more. This chain uses TRBV29-1 with TRBJ2-3; no firm D call. V lost 4 bases and J 1 base, leaving 12 bases between the germline ends. Germline assignment: CDR1 SQVTM and CDR2 ANQGSEA. The CDR3 totals 14 residues. The CDR3: CSVVASVGTDTQYF. The CDR3 DNA sequence: TGCAGCGTTGTGGCCTCGGTCGGCACAGATACGCAGTATTTT.

This clonotype was picked up a small number of times. The chain recombines TRBV20-1 with TRBJ2-5; TRBD1 agrees at 8 bases. The J call could be wrong; TRBJ2-7 is a better fit for the DNA end. The length of the CDR3 is 12 residues. Germline assignment: CDR1 DFQATT and CDR2 SNEGSKA (reference sequence). In DNA form, the CDR3 reads TGCAGTGCTGCGACAGGGGTCTACGAGCAGTACTTC. Translated: CSAATGVYEQYF.

The chain uses TRBV5-1 and TRBJ2-7; possibly TRBD1 for D (5 bases). The assigned J gene may be wrong: the sequence end matches TRBJ2-5 better. This CDR3 has 13 amino acids. The V gene's germline CDR1 is SGHRS and CDR2 YFSETQ. CDR3 protein: CASRPTVQETQYF. The CDR3 coding sequence is TGCGCCAGCAGACCGACAGTACAAGAGACCCAGTACTTC.

This clonotype was counted between two and nine times. J is TRBJ2-3 and V is TRBV20-1, with TRBD2 matching 8 bases. Germline trimming cut 6 bases from V and 2 bases from J; bases unmatched to any gene: 10. Germline-derived CDR1 and CDR2 are DFQATT and SNEGSKA (reference sequence). CDR3 length: 15 amino acids. The CDR3 nucleotides read TGCAGTGCCCCAGACGGGCGGGGGGCCACAGATACGCAGTATTTT. Amino acid sequence: CSAPDGRGATDTQYF.

This clonotype was counted only a few times. This rearrangement joins TRBV7-2 to TRBJ2-1, with 9 nucleotides matching TRBD2. Germline lookup yields CDR1 SGHTA and CDR2 FQGNSA. The CDR3 runs 15 residues. Trimming removed 5 bases from V and 4 bases from J; junction bases left unmatched: 6. The CDR3 region is CASSPRTSEYNEQFF. The CDR3 bases are TGTGCCAGCAGCCCCCGGACTAGCGAGTACAATGAGCAGTTCTTC. Full variable domain (missing parts from reference TRBV7-2 and TRBJ2-1): GAGVSQSPSNKVTEKGKDVELRCDPISGHTALYWYRQSLGQGLEFLIYFQGNSAPDKSGLPSDRFSAERTGGSVSTLTIQRTQQEDSAVYLCASSPRTSEYNEQFFGPGTRLTVL.